This entry lists 30 T cell receptor beta chains sequenced from one sample in a study of T cells during gluten challenge in celiac disease. Three nested PCRs with multiplexed primers covering all TRA and TRB V genes amplified paired chains. One entry per CDR3 protein results from TCRdb running MiXCR on the single-cell sequencing reads. Here the sample spans about 170 distinct CDR3 sequences, 55% being singletons. The material was gluten-specific CD4+ T cells sorted from the duodenum using tetramers, obtained at baseline or on day 14 of gluten challenge (not recorded which). Receptor source: a female donor with celiac disease.

This clonotype has just a few counts. V gene TRBV6-2 or TRBV6-3 combines with J gene TRBJ1-2; D not resolved. Germline V gene lookup returns CDR1 MNHEY and CDR2 SVGEGT. This CDR3 contains 14 residues. V was pared by 5 bases and J by 4 bases, with 14 bases between. The CDR3 reads CASSATWGSYGYTF. Here the CDR3 DNA reads TGTGCCAGCAGTGCCACCTGGGGTAGCTATGGCTACACCTTC.

This clonotype was recorded a few times. The chain carries TRBV4-2 and TRBJ1-3, with D uncertain. Trimming took 3 bases from V and 4 from J, leaving 10 bases between them. The CDR3 consists of 14 residues. Germline CDR1 LGHNA, CDR2 YNFKEQ. This CDR3 reads CASSQPGPGNTIYF. The CDR3 coding sequence is TGTGCCAGCAGCCAGCCCGGACCCGGAAACACCATATATTTT.

By its share, this clonotype is hyperexpanded. The chain is built from TRBV7-2 and TRBJ2-3; no clear D gene. Germline CDR1 SGHTA, CDR2 FQGNSA. This CDR3 spans 13 amino acids. Trimming removed 5 bases at V and 2 bases at J, with 8 bases between. Here the CDR3 DNA reads TGTGCCAGCAGCGTAAGGTACACAGATACGCAGTATTTT. It encodes CASSVRYTDTQYF.

The count of this clonotype is one. The V call is TRBV19, the J call TRBJ1-5; no clear D. This CDR3 is built from 13 residues. The germline V gene has CDR1 LNHDA and CDR2 SQIVND (reference sequence). V was shortened by 5 bases and J by 9 bases, with 14 bases between the two germline ends. The CDR3 protein is CASSAPPIGPQHF. For the CDR3, the DNA is TGTGCCAGTAGTGCCCCTCCGATCGGGCCCCAGCATTTT.

By frequency in the sample, this clonotype is large. The chain employs TRBV19 and TRBJ1-4; possibly TRBD1 for D (6 bases). With 4 bases removed from V and 0 bases from J, the gap between germline ends came to 9 bases. There are 15 residues in the CDR3. Germline V gene sequence: CDR1 LNHDA, CDR2 SQIVND (reference sequence). The CDR3 loop is CASSTYRATNEKLFF. CDR3 DNA: TGTGCCAGTAGTACTTACAGGGCAACTAATGAAAAACTGTTTTTT. The whole variable domain, filled in from reference TRBV19 and TRBJ1-4, reads DGGITQSPKYLFRKEGQNVTLSCEQNLNHDAMYWYRQDPGQGLRLIYYSQIVNDFQKGDIAEGYSVSREKKESFPLTVTSAQKNPTAFYLCASSTYRATNEKLFFGSGTQLSVL.

V and J are TRBV7-2 and TRBJ1-2; D is uncertain. Per the germline V gene, CDR1 is SGHTA and CDR2 is FQGNSA. V was shortened by 0 bases and J by 8 bases, with 16 bases between the two germline ends. The CDR3 is 15 amino acids. In DNA, the CDR3 is TGTGCCAGCAGCTTAGCCGTATCTAGCGGTTCGGGCTACACCTTC. The encoded protein is CASSLAVSSGSGYTF. Combining the CDR3 with reference TRBV7-2 and TRBJ1-2 gives the whole variable domain GAGVSQSPSNKVTEKGKDVELRCDPISGHTALYWYRQSLGQGLEFLIYFQGNSAPDKSGLPSDRFSAERTGGSVSTLTIQRTQQEDSAVYLCASSLAVSSGSGYTFGSGTRLTVV.

This chain connects TRBV29-1 to TRBJ2-6, with D tentatively TRBD2 (5 bases). V lost 4 bases and J lost 16, with 20 bases in between. Per the germline V gene, CDR1 is SQVTM and CDR2 is ANQGSEA. The CDR3 is 13 residues long. The CDR3 bases are TGCAGCGTTGGAGGGCCTGGAGCAACAAATCTGACTTTC. Protein product: CSVGGPGATNLTF.

This chain uses TRBV28 with TRBJ2-5, with 7 bases matching TRBD1. Germline trimming cut 5 bases from V and 2 bases from J; bases unmatched to any gene: 5. CDR1 MDHEN and CDR2 SYDVKM come from the germline V gene. There are 14 residues in the CDR3. The CDR3 sequence: CASSAGTVQETQYF. CDR3 in DNA: TGTGCCAGCAGTGCCGGGACAGTTCAAGAGACCCAGTACTTC.

J is TRBJ2-3 and V is TRBV10-2; 8 nucleotides match TRBD2. V was pared by 7 bases and J by 1 base, with 4 bases of the junction left unmatched. Germline-derived CDR1 and CDR2 are WSHSY and SAAADI. CDR3 size: 14 residues. This CDR3 reads CASTPGLGTDTQYF. CDR3 in DNA: TGCGCCAGCACCCCGGGACTAGGCACAGATACGCAGTATTTT.

This sequence joins TRBV7-2 and TRBJ2-3; no definite D call. The V gene lost 5 bases and the J gene lost 0 bases, with 9 bases spanning the gap. The germline V gene has CDR1 SGHTA and CDR2 FQGNSA. This CDR3 contains 14 residues. The CDR3, as DNA: TGTGCCAGCAGCATCCAAACTAGCACAGATACGCAGTATTTT. Residues: CASSIQTSTDTQYF.

The chain employs TRBV29-1 and TRBJ1-2, with TRBD1 as a possible D gene (6 bases). CDR1 and CDR2 from the germline V gene are SQVTM and ANQGSEA. The V gene lost 6 bases and the J gene lost 3 bases, with 11 bases spanning the gap. CDR3 length equals 12 residues. The CDR3 sequence is CSVEGGDYGYTF. The CDR3 region has the DNA TGCAGCGTCGAGGGGGGGGACTATGGCTACACCTTC. Full variable domain (outside the CDR3, taken from reference TRBV29-1 and TRBJ1-2): SAVISQKPSRDICQRGTSLTIQCQVDSQVTMMFWYRQQPGQSLTLIATANQGSEATYESGFVIDKFPISRPNLTFSTLTVSNMSPEDSSIYLCSVEGGDYGYTFGSGTRLTVV.

A remark on this clonotype: A read error may account for a junction end that differs from germline. The genes are TRBV7-7 and TRBJ2-3; 11 nucleotides match TRBD2. From germline, CDR1 is SSHAT and CDR2 FNYEAQ (reference sequence). This CDR3 region has 14 residues. The CDR3 loop is CVSSALAGGDTQYF. Written as DNA, the CDR3 is TGTGTCAGCAGCGCCCTAGCGGGGGGAGATACGCAGTATTTT.

This sequence joins TRBV29-1 and TRBJ2-5; 8 nucleotides line up with TRBD1. The CDR3 spans 15 residues. The germline CDR1 and CDR2 sequences are SQVTM and ANQGSEA. V lost 6 bases to trimming and J lost 5 bases; unmatched junction nucleotides: 14. The CDR3 DNA reads TGCAGCGTGGCTCCCGGACAGGGCTGGTGGGAGACCCAGTACTTC. Encoded protein: CSVAPGQGWWETQYF.

The V call is TRBV11-3, the J call TRBJ2-2; 11 nucleotides line up with TRBD1. J gave up 3 bases and V 5 bases, and 2 bases lay outside the gene matches. Germline CDR1 is SGHNT and CDR2 is YENEEA. CDR3 length equals 15 residues. CDR3 protein: CASSQGQGDTGELFF. The CDR3 coding sequence is TGTGCCAGCAGCCAGGGACAGGGGGACACCGGGGAGCTGTTTTTT.

This clonotype ranks as hyperexpanded. The chain joins TRBV20-1 to TRBJ2-2; D possibly matches TRBD1 or TRBD2 (5 bases each). The CDR3 runs to 14 residues. CDR1 is DFQATT, CDR2 SNEGSKA, per germline (reference sequence). With 3 bases removed from V and 7 bases from J, the gap between germline ends came to 15 bases. CDR3: CSARRGLHDGELFF. CDR3 DNA: TGCAGTGCTAGGAGGGGATTGCACGACGGGGAGCTGTTTTTT.

By frequency in the sample, this clonotype is large. The chain is built from TRBV5-5 and TRBJ2-5; TRBD1 might be the D (5 bases). CDR1 and CDR2 (germline): SGHKS, YYEKEE (reference sequence). Trimming shortened V by 0 bases and J by 5 bases, and 14 bases separated the two germline ends. The CDR3 is made up of 15 amino acids. The CDR3 loop reads CASSLVGHPGETQYF. Here the CDR3 DNA reads TGTGCCAGCAGCTTGGTAGGACACCCCGGTGAGACCCAGTACTTC.

V gene TRBV20-1 combines with J gene TRBJ1-4; D might be TRBD1 (6 bases). The germline V gene encodes CDR1 DFQATT and CDR2 SNEGSKA (reference sequence). V lost 6 bases and J 6 bases, leaving 11 bases between the germline ends. CDR3 length: 12 amino acids. CDR3 protein: CSAGPGDEKLFF. CDR3 DNA sequence: TGCAGTGCAGGCCCAGGGGATGAAAAACTGTTTTTT.

This clonotype is hyperexpanded by share. This chain uses TRBV29-1 with TRBJ2-3; 11 positions match TRBD2. V lost 6 bases to trimming and J lost 3 bases; unmatched junction nucleotides: 8. This CDR3 has 15 residues. Germline assignment: CDR1 SQVTM and CDR2 ANQGSEA. For the CDR3, the DNA is TGCAGCGTAGGCCTTAGCGGGGGGGCTACAGATACGCAGTATTTT. It yields the protein CSVGLSGGATDTQYF.

The genes are TRBV30 and TRBJ1-6, with TRBD1 identical over 7 bases. The CDR3 has 17 residues. Germline assignment: CDR1 GTSNPN and CDR2 SVGIG (reference sequence). J lost 10 bases, V lost 0 bases, and 15 bases had no gene match. The CDR3 coding sequence is TGTGCCTGGAGTGTACAAAGGGGGCAGGGATGGGGATCACCCCTCCACTTT. Translated: CAWSVQRGQGWGSPLHF. Supplemented by reference TRBV30 and TRBJ1-6, the full variable domain reads SQTIHQWPATLVQPVGSPLSLECTVEGTSNPNLYWYRQAAGRGLQLLFYSVGIGQISSEVPQNLSASRPQDRQFILSSKKLLLSDSGFYLCAWSVQRGQGWGSPLHFGNGTRLTVT.

J is TRBJ1-1 and V is TRBV19, with D possibly matching TRBD1 (5 bases). Trimming pared 9 bases from V and 2 bases from J, leaving 13 bases between. The CDR3 extends over 13 amino acids. Germline-derived CDR1 and CDR2 are LNHDA and SQIVND (reference sequence). The CDR3 sequence is CARPGTVNTEAFF. The CDR3 DNA reads TGTGCCAGACCCGGGACGGTCAACACTGAAGCTTTCTTT.

This clonotype appeared once. V is TRBV5-1 and J is TRBJ2-7, with unresolved D. CDR3 length: 17 residues. Trimming removed 1 base from V and 2 bases from J, with 19 bases in between. CDR1 SGHRS and CDR2 YFSETQ come from the germline V gene. The CDR3 sequence is CASSLRSGVLSPYEQYF. The CDR3 region has the DNA TGCGCCAGCAGCTTGAGGAGTGGGGTTTTGTCCCCCTACGAGCAGTACTTC.

The J gene is TRBJ1-2, the V gene TRBV6-1, with a possible D match to TRBD1 (6 bases). Germline CDR1 MNHNS, CDR2 SASEGT. The CDR3 runs to 17 residues. Trimming took 1 base from V and 1 from J, leaving 16 bases between them. The CDR3 loop is CASSEVPTWGLNYGYTF. Here the CDR3 DNA reads TGTGCCAGCAGTGAAGTCCCCACTTGGGGGCTTAACTATGGCTACACCTTC.

In its sample, this clonotype is large. V and J are TRBV5-1 and TRBJ2-7; possibly TRBD2 for D (6 bases). Germline V gene sequence: CDR1 SGHRS, CDR2 YFSETQ. The V end was cut by 2 bases, the J end by 3 bases, with 12 bases between. The CDR3 spans 14 residues. CDR3 amino acids: CASSFGGGYYEQYF. CDR3 coding DNA: TGCGCCAGCAGCTTCGGGGGAGGCTACTACGAGCAGTACTTC.

The chain employs TRBV29-1 and TRBJ2-5; the D gene is possibly TRBD2 (5 bases). The CDR3 is 13 residues long. Trimming stripped 3 bases from V and 5 bases from J, with 13 bases between. Germline CDR1 reads SQVTM; CDR2 reads ANQGSEA. The CDR3 nucleotides read TGCAGCGTTGATCCGGGGAGCTGGGAGACCCAGTACTTC. It translates to CSVDPGSWETQYF. The full variable domain, rest sourced from reference TRBV29-1 and TRBJ2-5, is SAVISQKPSRDICQRGTSLTIQCQVDSQVTMMFWYRQQPGQSLTLIATANQGSEATYESGFVIDKFPISRPNLTFSTLTVSNMSPEDSSIYLCSVDPGSWETQYFGPGTRLLVL.

This clonotype is large (0.1 to 1%) in the sample. V usage is TRBV7-9 and J usage is TRBJ2-5, with D perhaps TRBD2 (5 bases). The CDR3 contains 14 residues. The V gene lost 3 bases and the J gene lost 5 bases, with 13 bases spanning the gap. The germline V gene encodes CDR1 SEHNR and CDR2 FQNEAQ (reference sequence). As DNA, the CDR3 is TGTGCCAGCAGCTTCGATACCGGAGGTGAGACCCAGTACTTC. It codes for CASSFDTGGETQYF.

V usage is TRBV24-1 and J usage is TRBJ2-1; TRBD2 matches at 16 bases. J lost 7 bases, V lost 7 bases, and 12 bases had no gene match. The CDR3 totals 18 residues. Germline CDR1 reads KGHDR; CDR2 reads SFDVKD. The CDR3: CATSLPGTSGRANNEQFF. CDR3 bases: TGTGCCACCAGCCTACCCGGGACTAGCGGGAGGGCCAATAATGAGCAGTTCTTC.

This clonotype is labeled hyperexpanded (1% or more). V and J are TRBV29-1 and TRBJ2-5, with D uncertain. There are 12 residues in the CDR3. Germline V gene sequence: CDR1 SQVTM, CDR2 ANQGSEA. Between the trimmed V and J ends, which lost 7 bases and 1 base, there was a span of 10 bases. The CDR3 DNA sequence: TGCAGCGGCTCTGTCGGCCAAGAGACCCAGTACTTC. Translated, it gives CSGSVGQETQYF. The variable domain in full, with the rest retrieved from reference TRBV29-1 and TRBJ2-5, is SAVISQKPSRDICQRGTSLTIQCQVDSQVTMMFWYRQQPGQSLTLIATANQGSEATYESGFVIDKFPISRPNLTFSTLTVSNMSPEDSSIYLCSGSVGQETQYFGPGTRLLVL.

The sample holds a few counts of this clonotype. The CDR3 protein is CATSRDQTSLSKGNTGELFF. DNA for the CDR3: TGTGCCACCAGCAGAGATCAGACTAGCTTATCTAAAGGGAACACCGGGGAGCTGTTTTTT. The rearrangement joins TRBV15 to TRBJ2-2; 7 bases map to TRBD2. V dropped 0 bases and J dropped 1; count of bases not matched to a gene: 14. Per the germline V gene, CDR1 is LNHNV and CDR2 is YYDKDF (reference sequence). This CDR3 contains 20 residues. The complete variable domain, with remaining parts taken from reference TRBV15 and TRBJ2-2, reads DAMVIQNPRYQVTQFGKPVTLSCSQTLNHNVMYWYQQKSSQAPKLLFHYYDKDFNNEADTPDNFQSRRPNTSFCFLDIRSPGLGDTAMYLCATSRDQTSLSKGNTGELFFGEGSRLTVL.

This clonotype is large in the sample. This chain links TRBV4-3 with TRBJ2-1; 9 bases line up with TRBD2. The germline V gene has CDR1 LGHNA and CDR2 YSLEER. The CDR3 is 19 residues long. V trimming: 0 bases; J trimming: 1 base; junction bases outside the gene matches: 10. CDR3 residues: CASSQDVGSGGLSYNEQFF. The DNA of the CDR3 is TGCGCCAGCAGCCAAGATGTCGGTAGCGGGGGTCTTTCCTACAATGAGCAGTTCTTC.

This rearrangement joins TRBV7-2 to TRBJ1-3, with no clear D. The V gene lost 5 bases and the J gene lost 1 base, with 12 bases spanning the gap. Germline CDR1 and CDR2: SGHTA and FQGNSA. CDR3 length equals 15 residues. Here the CDR3 reads CASSIRTGSGNTIYF. CDR3 sequence (DNA): TGTGCCAGCAGCATTCGGACCGGGTCTGGAAACACCATATATTTT.